The 9 T cell receptor beta chains presented below share a single source sample, sequenced in a study of post-analysis software for immune sequencing data. Regarding the study as a whole: The five TRBV segments detected at higher frequency in patients than in controls included TRBV5-6, TRBV5-1 and TRBV20-1.

TCR beta cDNA libraries included unique molecular identifiers. TCRdb analysed the PCR reads with MiXCR anew, one entry per CDR3 protein. The table includes 350,000 to 500,000 distinct CDR3 sequences, approximately 39% detected once. The antigens of these receptors remain unknown. Input material: blood. These receptors were obtained from a girl aged 2-10 years with multiple sclerosis.

As DNA, the CDR3 is TGTGCCAGCAGCTTAGTTCTTAGGGGATACTACGAGCAGTACTTC. Translating gives CASSLVLRGYYEQYF. The rearrangement links TRBV7-9 to TRBJ2-7, with a weak D call TRBD1 (5 bases). The CDR3 spans 15 residues. V shed 1 base and J shed 3 bases, with 13 bases lying between them. CDR1 is SEHNR, CDR2 FQNEAQ, per germline (reference sequence).

V gene TRBV4-2 combines with J gene TRBJ2-1; D is undetermined. Germline V CDR1 and CDR2: LGHNA, YNFKEQ. V gave up 0 bases and J gave up 8 bases, with 26 bases separating them. The CDR3 runs to 19 residues. The CDR3 nucleotides are TGTGCCAGCAGCCAAGATTACGCCCGCTTTGTGGCCGTAGACTATGAGCAGTTCTTC. This codes for CASSQDYARFVAVDYEQFF.

The chain uses TRBV4-3 and TRBJ2-1; no reliable D call. Germline loops: CDR1 LGHNA, CDR2 YSLEER. V dropped 4 bases and J dropped 3 bases, with 10 bases sitting between them. The CDR3 has 14 residues. CDR3 sequence: CASSPSFLYNEQFF. The CDR3 nucleotides read TGCGCCAGCAGCCCCAGCTTTCTCTACAATGAGCAGTTCTTC.

This clonotype was counted only a few times. The chain uses TRBV12-3 or TRBV12-4 and TRBJ2-7; D gene unclear. V was cut by 2 bases and J by 3 bases, with 11 bases left in between. This CDR3 is built from 14 residues. This CDR3 is CASSLLARSYEQYF. In nucleotides, the CDR3 is TGTGCCAGCAGTTTACTTGCCAGGAGCTACGAGCAGTACTTC.

The chain employs TRBV7-9 and TRBJ2-7; D might be TRBD1 (5 bases). This CDR3 has 16 residues. In germline, CDR1 is SEHNR, CDR2 FQNEAQ (reference sequence). Deletions cut 8 bases from V and 0 bases from J, with 20 bases between. CDR3 region: CASDQGQGYLSYEQYF. CDR3 bases: TGTGCCAGCGACCAAGGGCAGGGTTACCTCTCCTACGAGCAGTACTTC.

In regard to this clonotype: The junction does not match germline at one end; this may be a read error. This chain uses TRBV3-1 with TRBJ2-7; D unresolved. Germline V lookup: CDR1 LGHDT, CDR2 YNNKEL (reference sequence). The CDR3 has 14 residues. CDR3 nucleotides: TGTGCCAGTAGCCAATCCCGGAGCTCCTACGAGCAGTACTTC. The encoded protein is CASSQSRSSYEQYF.

The V and J genes are TRBV2 and TRBJ2-3; D is uncertain. This CDR3 is built from 14 residues. The ends were cut back, 3 bases at V and 2 bases at J, with 9 bases in the middle. Germline V gene sequence: CDR1 SNHLY, CDR2 FYNNEI. The CDR3 nucleotides read TGTGCCAGCAGTGACCGCTTGTCCACAGATACGCAGTATTTT. It encodes CASSDRLSTDTQYF.

This chain connects TRBV12-3 or TRBV12-4 to TRBJ2-5; TRBD1 agrees at 7 bases. There are 15 residues in the CDR3. V dropped 5 bases and J dropped 11; count of bases not matched to a gene: 17. The CDR3 region is CASSEGTASTNEQYF. Here the CDR3 DNA reads TGTGCCAGCAGTGAGGGGACAGCCAGTACTAATGAGCAGTACTTC.

This clonotype has just a few counts. A much bigger clone sits one base away, suggesting this may be a read error. The chain uses TRBV6-1 and TRBJ1-2; weak D call: TRBD1 (5 bases). CDR1 and CDR2 from the germline V gene are MNHNS and SASEGT. The CDR3 is 14 residues long. Here the CDR3 DNA reads TGTACCAGCAGTGAATACCCAGGGTCGACGGGCTACACCTTC. It yields the protein CTSSEYPGSTGYTF.